This TCR beta chain stems from a study of T cells in tuberculosis. Study background: Blood was taken before or within 7 days of anti-tuberculosis therapy.

Repertoires were generated with immunoSEQ multiplex PCR, while TCRdb's copy carries only in-frame clones and drops some. The sample holds about 35,000 clones, 70% to 90% seen once. Broader study findings: Active tuberculosis patients had shorter CDR3-alpha; the beta difference was nonsignificant.

The time point: new active TB diagnosis, blood taken before or within 7 days of starting treatment. Each patient had positive sputum smear microscopy and/or positive culture. As regards this clone: No antigen is known for it. One end of the junction fails to match germline, which may point to a read error.

This CDR3 is 15 amino acids long. Germline values: CDR1 SGHTS, CDR2 YDEGEE. The rearrangement uses TRBV5-8 and TRBJ2-7, with 7 bases matching TRBD1. This TCR derives from an adult with tuberculosis. The starting material was PBMCs, obtained at tuberculosis diagnosis. The CDR3 DNA reads TGTGCCAGCAGCCCCGGGACAGTCCTTACCTACGGGCAGTACTTC. This gives the protein CASSPGTVLTYGQYF.